This TCR beta chain was captured by sequencing in a study of shared clonotypes between healthy human individuals. Study at large: Each donor contributed plates that comprised three CD4 naive, three CD4 memory, two CD8 naive and one CD8 memory.

The assay was immunoSEQ multiplex PCR, and TCRdb's table has in-frame clones only and misses some. The table shows 550,000 to 750,000 clones, with around 92% occurring only once. Germline values: CDR1 SNHLY, CDR2 FYNNEI. The length of the CDR3 is 14 residues. The V gene end was trimmed by 10 bases and the J gene end by 1 base; junction bases not matched to a gene: 9. General study findings and limits: Larger estimated richness was generally recorded for naive subsets relative to memory subsets. A few donors held roughly 5% of naive CD4 clonotypes in common. All-four-donor shared clonotypes had higher generation probabilities than non-shared clonotypes did.

This clone was observed a single time. The antigen is not known. Naive CD8 isolation took CD45RO-negative cells positively selected for CCR7 and excluded terminally differentiated effector memory CD45RA+ cells. The chain employs TRBV2 and TRBJ2-5; 7 bases align to TRBD1. The origin of this receptor is a man aged 25 to 45 in good health. The sequencing sample was made of naive CD8+ T cells sorted from blood. In DNA form, the CDR3 reads TGTGCCATCTCGAAAACAGGGGCCCAAGAGACCCAGTACTTC. Protein: CAISKTGAQETQYF.